The clone carrying this T cell receptor beta chain appeared a few times. Its target is unknown. The data are from a study of blood T cells in healthy people across ages. The germline gives CDR1 DFQATT, CDR2 SNEGSKA (reference sequence). The CDR3 spans 15 residues. The germline V and J ends were trimmed by 6 bases and 6 bases, with 18 bases remaining between them. Sample-barcoded 5' priming and a J-beta primer mix drove a second PCR of 7 to 11 cycles. Every cDNA was tagged by a template-switch adaptor with 12 random nucleotides. TCRdb called the 5' RACE reads again in MiXCR, with one record for every CDR3 protein. The data show some 1.1 million distinct CDR3 sequences, roughly two fifths seen once. Findings and caveats of the study: While age rose, TCR beta diversity per million T cells dropped in a roughly linear way.

The chain uses TRBV20-1 and TRBJ1-6, with D maybe TRBD1 (5 bases). The receptor was derived from a man aged 18 to 30 in good health. Sequencing used blood. As DNA, the CDR3 is TGCAGTGCCAAGGGGAAGGGAAGCCGTAATTCACCCCTCCACTTT. It codes for CSAKGKGSRNSPLHF.